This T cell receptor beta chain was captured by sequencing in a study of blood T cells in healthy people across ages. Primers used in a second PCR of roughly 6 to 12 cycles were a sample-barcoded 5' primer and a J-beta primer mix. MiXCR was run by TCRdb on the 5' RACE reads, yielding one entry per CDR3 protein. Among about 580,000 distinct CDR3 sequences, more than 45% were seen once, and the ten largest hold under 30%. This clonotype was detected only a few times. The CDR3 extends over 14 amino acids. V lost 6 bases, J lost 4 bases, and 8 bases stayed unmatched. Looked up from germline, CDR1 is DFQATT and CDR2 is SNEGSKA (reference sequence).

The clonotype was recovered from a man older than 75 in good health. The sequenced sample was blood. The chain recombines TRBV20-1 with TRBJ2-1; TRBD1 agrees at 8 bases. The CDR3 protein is CSASPGQGYNEQFF. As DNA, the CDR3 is TGCAGTGCCTCCCCTGGACAGGGATACAATGAGCAGTTCTTC.